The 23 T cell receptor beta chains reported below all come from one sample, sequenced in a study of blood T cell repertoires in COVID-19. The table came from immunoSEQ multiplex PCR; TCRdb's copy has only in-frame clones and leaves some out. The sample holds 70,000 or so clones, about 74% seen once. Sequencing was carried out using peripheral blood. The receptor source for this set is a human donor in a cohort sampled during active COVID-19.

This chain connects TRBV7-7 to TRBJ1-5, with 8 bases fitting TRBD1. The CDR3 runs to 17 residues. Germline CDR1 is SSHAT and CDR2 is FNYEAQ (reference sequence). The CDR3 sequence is CARSEDRDVWFNQPQHF. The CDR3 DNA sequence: TGTGCTAGGTCCGAGGACAGGGACGTTTGGTTCAATCAGCCCCAGCATTTT.

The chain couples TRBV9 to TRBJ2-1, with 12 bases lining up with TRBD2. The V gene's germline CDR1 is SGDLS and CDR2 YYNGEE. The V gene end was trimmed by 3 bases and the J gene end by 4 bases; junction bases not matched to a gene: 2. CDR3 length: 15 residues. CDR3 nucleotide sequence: TGTGCCAGCAGCGAAACTAGCGGGGGGTACAATGAGCAGTTCTTC. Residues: CASSETSGGYNEQFF.

The CDR3 nucleotides are TGTGCCATCAGGACAGGGGGGAACACTGAAGCTTTCTTT. Residues: CAIRTGGNTEAFF. V gene TRBV10-3 combines with J gene TRBJ1-1; 9 nucleotides line up with TRBD1. Trimming cost V 6 bases and J 1 base; bases outside gene matches: 0. The CDR3 is 13 residues long. Per germline, CDR1 ENHRY and CDR2 SYGVKD.

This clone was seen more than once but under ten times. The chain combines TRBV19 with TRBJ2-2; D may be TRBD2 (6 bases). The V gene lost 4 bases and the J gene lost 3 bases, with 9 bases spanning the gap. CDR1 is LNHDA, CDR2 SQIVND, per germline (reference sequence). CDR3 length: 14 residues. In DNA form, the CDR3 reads TGTGCCAGTAGTACCGGGGGTTACACCGGGGAGCTGTTTTTT. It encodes CASSTGGYTGELFF.

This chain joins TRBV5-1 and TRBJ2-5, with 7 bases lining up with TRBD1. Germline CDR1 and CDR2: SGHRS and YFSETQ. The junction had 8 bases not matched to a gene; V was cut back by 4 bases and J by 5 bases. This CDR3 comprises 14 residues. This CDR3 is CASSTAFRGETQYF. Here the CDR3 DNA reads TGCGCCAGCAGCACAGCCTTCAGGGGGGAGACCCAGTACTTC. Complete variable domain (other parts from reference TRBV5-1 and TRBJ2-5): KAGVTQTPRYLIKTRGQQVTLSCSPISGHRSVSWYQQTPGQGLQFLFEYFSETQRNKGNFPGRFSGRQFSNSRSEMNVSTLELGDSALYLCASSTAFRGETQYFGPGTRLLVL.

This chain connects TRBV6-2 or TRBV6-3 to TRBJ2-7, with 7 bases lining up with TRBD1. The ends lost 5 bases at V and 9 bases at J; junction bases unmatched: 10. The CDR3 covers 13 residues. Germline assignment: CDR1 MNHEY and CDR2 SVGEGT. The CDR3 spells CASSQQGPGGQYF. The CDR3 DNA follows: TGTGCCAGCAGTCAACAGGGGCCTGGCGGGCAGTACTTC.

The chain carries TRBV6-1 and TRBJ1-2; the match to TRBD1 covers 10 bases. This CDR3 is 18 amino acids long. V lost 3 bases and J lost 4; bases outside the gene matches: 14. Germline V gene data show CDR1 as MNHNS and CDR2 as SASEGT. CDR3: CASSEMGQGRAGTYGYTF. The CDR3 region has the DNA TGTGCCAGCAGTGAGATGGGACAGGGGCGCGCGGGGACCTATGGCTACACCTTC.

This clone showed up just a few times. As DNA, the CDR3 is TGTGCCAGCAGCAGAAGCCCCTCGGTTCGGTACGAGCAGTACTTC. It translates to CASSRSPSVRYEQYF. The chain couples TRBV7-9 to TRBJ2-7; no reliable D call. CDR1 is SEHNR, CDR2 FQNEAQ, per germline (reference sequence). Trimming took 5 bases from V and 4 from J, leaving 18 bases between them. This CDR3 spans 15 amino acids.

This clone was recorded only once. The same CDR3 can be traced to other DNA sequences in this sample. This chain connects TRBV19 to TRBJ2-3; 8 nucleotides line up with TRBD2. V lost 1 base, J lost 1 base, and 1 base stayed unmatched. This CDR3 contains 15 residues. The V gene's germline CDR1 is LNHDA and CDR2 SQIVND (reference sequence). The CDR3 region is CASSIAGGGTDTQYF. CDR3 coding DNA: TGTGCCAGTAGTATAGCGGGAGGGGGCACAGATACGCAGTATTTT.

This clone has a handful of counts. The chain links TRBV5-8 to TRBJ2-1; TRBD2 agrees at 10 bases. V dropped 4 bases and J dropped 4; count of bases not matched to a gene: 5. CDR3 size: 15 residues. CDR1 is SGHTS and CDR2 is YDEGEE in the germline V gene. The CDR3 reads CASSAGTSEYNEQFF. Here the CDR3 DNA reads TGTGCCAGCAGCGCCGGGACTAGCGAATACAATGAGCAGTTCTTC.

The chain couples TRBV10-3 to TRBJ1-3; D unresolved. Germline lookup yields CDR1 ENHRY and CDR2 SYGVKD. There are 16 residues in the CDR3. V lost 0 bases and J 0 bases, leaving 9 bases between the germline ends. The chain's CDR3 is CAISESRADSGNTIYF. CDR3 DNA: TGTGCCATCAGTGAGTCGAGGGCGGACTCTGGAAACACCATATATTTT.

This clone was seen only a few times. The CDR3 protein is CASSSSGTDYQPQHF. For the CDR3, the DNA is TGTGCCAGCAGCTCGTCCGGGACAGACTATCAGCCCCAGCATTTT. The chain combines TRBV7-2 with TRBJ1-5; TRBD1 aligns across 7 bases. Per germline, CDR1 SGHTA and CDR2 FQGNSA. The CDR3 totals 15 residues. V gave up 4 bases and J gave up 5 bases; unmatched junction bases: 8.

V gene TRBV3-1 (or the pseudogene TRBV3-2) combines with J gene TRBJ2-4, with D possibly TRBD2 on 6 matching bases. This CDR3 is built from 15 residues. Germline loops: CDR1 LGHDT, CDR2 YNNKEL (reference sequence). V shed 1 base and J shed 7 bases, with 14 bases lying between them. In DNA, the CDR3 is TGTGCCAGCAGCCAAGGGAGGGGTCGTTCGAACATTCAGTACTTC. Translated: CASSQGRGRSNIQYF.

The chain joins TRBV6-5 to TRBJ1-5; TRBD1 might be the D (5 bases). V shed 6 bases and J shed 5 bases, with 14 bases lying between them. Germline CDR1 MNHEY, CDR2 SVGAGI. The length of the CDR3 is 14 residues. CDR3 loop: CASSLQARDQPQHF. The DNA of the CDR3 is TGTGCCAGCAGCCTACAGGCTCGTGATCAGCCCCAGCATTTT.

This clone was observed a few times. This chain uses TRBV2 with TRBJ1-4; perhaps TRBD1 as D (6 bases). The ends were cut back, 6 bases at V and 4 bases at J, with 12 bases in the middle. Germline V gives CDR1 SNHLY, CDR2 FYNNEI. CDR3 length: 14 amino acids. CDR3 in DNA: TGTGCCAGCAGGGACAGCACAAATAATGAAAAACTGTTTTTT. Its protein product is CASRDSTNNEKLFF.

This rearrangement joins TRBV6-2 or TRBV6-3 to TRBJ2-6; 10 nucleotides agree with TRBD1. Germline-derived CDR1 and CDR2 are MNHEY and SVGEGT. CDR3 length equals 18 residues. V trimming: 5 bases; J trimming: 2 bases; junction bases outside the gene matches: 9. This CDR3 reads CASSGRDRGGTGANVLTF. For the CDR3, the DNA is TGTGCCAGCAGTGGTCGGGACAGGGGAGGAACTGGGGCCAACGTCCTGACTTTC.

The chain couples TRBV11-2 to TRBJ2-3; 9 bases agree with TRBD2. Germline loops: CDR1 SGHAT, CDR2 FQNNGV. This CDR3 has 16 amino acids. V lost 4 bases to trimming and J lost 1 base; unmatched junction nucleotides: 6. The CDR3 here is CASSSRIAGGTDTQYF. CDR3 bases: TGTGCCAGCAGCTCTCGTATAGCGGGGGGCACAGATACGCAGTATTTT. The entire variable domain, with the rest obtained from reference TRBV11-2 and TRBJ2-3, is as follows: EAGVAQSPRYKIIEKRQSVAFWCNPISGHATLYWYQQILGQGPKLLIQFQNNGVVDDSQLPKDRFSAERLKGVDSTLKIQPAKLEDSAVYLCASSSRIAGGTDTQYFGPGTRLTVL.

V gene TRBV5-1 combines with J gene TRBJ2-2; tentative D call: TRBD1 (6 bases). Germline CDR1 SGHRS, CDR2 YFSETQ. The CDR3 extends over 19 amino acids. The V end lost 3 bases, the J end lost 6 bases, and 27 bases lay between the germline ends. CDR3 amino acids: CASSSRQVDWGPSPGELFF. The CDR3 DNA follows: TGCGCCAGCAGCTCGCGACAGGTTGATTGGGGACCGTCCCCCGGGGAGCTGTTTTTT.

CDR3 DNA: TGTGCCAGCAGCCAGGCGATAGCGGGAGGGAACAATGAGCAGTTCTTC. Amino acid sequence: CASSQAIAGGNNEQFF. The chain employs TRBV4-2 and TRBJ2-1; 11 bases fit TRBD2. The CDR3 is made up of 16 amino acids. Germline CDR1 is LGHNA and CDR2 is YNFKEQ. With V trimmed by 3 bases and J by 5 bases, 6 bases remained unmatched.

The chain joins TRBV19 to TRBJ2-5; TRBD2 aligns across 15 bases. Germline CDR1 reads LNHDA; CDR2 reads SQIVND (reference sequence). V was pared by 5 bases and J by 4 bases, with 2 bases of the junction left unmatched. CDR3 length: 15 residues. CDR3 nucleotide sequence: TGTGCCAGTAGTTCGGGACTAGCGGGAGGAGAGACCCAGTACTTC. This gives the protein CASSSGLAGGETQYF. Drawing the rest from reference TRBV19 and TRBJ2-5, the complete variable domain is DGGITQSPKYLFRKEGQNVTLSCEQNLNHDAMYWYRQDPGQGLRLIYYSQIVNDFQKGDIAEGYSVSREKKESFPLTVTSAQKNPTAFYLCASSSGLAGGETQYFGPGTRLLVL.

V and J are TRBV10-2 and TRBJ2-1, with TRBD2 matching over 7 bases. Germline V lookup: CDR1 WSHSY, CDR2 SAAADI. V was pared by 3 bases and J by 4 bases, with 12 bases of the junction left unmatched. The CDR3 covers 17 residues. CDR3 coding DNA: TGCGCCAGCAGTGATGTGTTTAAAACGGGGGGATACAATGAGCAGTTCTTC. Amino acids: CASSDVFKTGGYNEQFF.

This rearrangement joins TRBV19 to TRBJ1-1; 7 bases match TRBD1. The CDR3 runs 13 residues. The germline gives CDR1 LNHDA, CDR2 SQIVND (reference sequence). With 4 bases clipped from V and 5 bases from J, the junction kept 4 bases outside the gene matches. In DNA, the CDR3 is TGTGCCAGTAGTACTCTGACAGGGACTGAAGCTTTCTTT. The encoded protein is CASSTLTGTEAFF. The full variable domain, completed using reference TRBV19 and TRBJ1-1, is DGGITQSPKYLFRKEGQNVTLSCEQNLNHDAMYWYRQDPGQGLRLIYYSQIVNDFQKGDIAEGYSVSREKKESFPLTVTSAQKNPTAFYLCASSTLTGTEAFFGQGTRLTVV.

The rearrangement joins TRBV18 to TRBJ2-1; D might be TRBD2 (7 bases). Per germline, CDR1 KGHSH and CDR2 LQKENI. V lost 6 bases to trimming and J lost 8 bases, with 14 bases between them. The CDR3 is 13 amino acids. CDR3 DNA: TGTGCCAGCTCTTATGGGGGGGCAGATGAGCAGTTCTTC. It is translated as CASSYGGADEQFF.